These 10 T cell receptor beta chains came from one sample sequenced in a study of spatial heterogeneity in lung cancer. Time point described: sample taken at primary tumor resection. Extraction of whole RNA from tumor, nontumor lung or frozen PBMC preceded unsorted sequencing. TCRdb passed the 5' RACE reads through MiXCR, listing each CDR3 protein once. The sample includes about 50,000 distinct CDR3 sequences, around 7.6% of them seen just once. Sequenced here: PBMCs, sampled at surgery. These receptors were taken from a female donor with early-stage non-small cell lung cancer.

The V gene is TRBV29-1, the J gene TRBJ2-1; TRBD1 agrees at 8 bases. CDR3 length equals 17 residues. With V trimmed by 0 bases and J by 3 bases, 10 bases remained unmatched. The V gene's germline CDR1 is SQVTM and CDR2 ANQGSEA. As DNA, the CDR3 is TGCAGCGTTGAAGAGCCCCCGACAGGGGTTCTCTACAATGAGCAGTTCTTC. Translating it yields CSVEEPPTGVLYNEQFF.

This clonotype was seen ten or more times. The chain carries TRBV6-5 and TRBJ2-7; D tentatively reads TRBD1 or TRBD2 (6 bases each). V was cut by 6 bases and J by 0 bases, with 18 bases left in between. The CDR3 covers 16 residues. CDR1 is MNHEY and CDR2 is SVGAGI in the germline V gene. CDR3: CASSPQGTLSSYEQYF. The CDR3 DNA follows: TGTGCCAGCAGCCCGCAGGGGACTTTAAGCTCCTACGAGCAGTACTTC.

This clonotype occurred many times. The J gene is TRBJ1-4, the V gene TRBV12-3 or TRBV12-4, with a possible D match to TRBD1 (6 bases). CDR3 length equals 12 residues. The ends were cut back, 5 bases at V and 12 bases at J, with 13 bases in the middle. The CDR3 loop reads CASSDTGYELFF. Written as DNA, the CDR3 is TGTGCCAGCAGTGATACAGGGTACGAACTGTTTTTT.

This clonotype was counted ten times or more. The rearrangement links TRBV10-2 to TRBJ1-1, with D perhaps TRBD1 (5 bases). V lost 7 bases and J 3 bases, leaving 24 bases between the germline ends. The CDR3 totals 17 residues. CDR1 is WSHSY, CDR2 SAAADI, per germline. CDR3 amino acids: CASKMDKAATGDTEAFF. Here the CDR3 DNA reads TGCGCCAGCAAAATGGACAAGGCCGCCACTGGGGACACTGAAGCTTTCTTT.

This clonotype was picked up many times. The chain couples TRBV6-5 to TRBJ2-7; 9 positions agree with TRBD1. Germline CDR1 and CDR2: MNHEY and SVGAGI. Germline trimming cut 0 bases from V and 6 bases from J; bases unmatched to any gene: 3. The CDR3 contains 14 residues. CDR3 amino acids: CASSYSTGGSEQYF. The DNA of the CDR3 is TGTGCCAGCAGTTACTCGACAGGGGGTTCCGAGCAGTACTTC.

The rearrangement joins TRBV5-1 to TRBJ1-3; D is unresolved. The V gene's germline CDR1 is SGHRS and CDR2 YFSETQ. The length of the CDR3 is 14 residues. Trimming cost V 4 bases and J 4 bases, with 12 bases left between them. The chain's CDR3 is CASSLRGPGNTIYF. CDR3 coding DNA: TGCGCCAGCAGCCTGCGAGGGCCCGGAAACACCATATATTTT.

The chain couples TRBV15 to TRBJ1-2, with D unresolved. Germline values: CDR1 LNHNV, CDR2 YYDKDF (reference sequence). CDR3 length: 12 residues. Between the trimmed V and J ends, which lost 5 bases and 4 bases, there was a span of 8 bases. CDR3 protein: CATSDRVYGYTF. In DNA form, the CDR3 reads TGTGCCACCAGCGACCGGGTCTATGGCTACACCTTC.

The sample holds a few counts of this clonotype. The chain combines TRBV7-9 with TRBJ1-2; no reliable D call. Trimming removed 4 bases at V and 4 bases at J, with 10 bases between. The germline V gene has CDR1 SEHNR and CDR2 FQNEAQ (reference sequence). The CDR3 loop spans 13 amino acids. The CDR3 protein is CASSSTLGYGYTF. In DNA, the CDR3 is TGTGCCAGCAGCTCCACGCTTGGCTATGGCTACACCTTC.

This clonotype was recorded at least ten times. The chain links TRBV29-1 to TRBJ2-3; D not certain. The CDR3 totals 14 residues. Germline CDR1 is SQVTM and CDR2 is ANQGSEA. V lost 0 bases to trimming and J lost 6 bases, with 13 bases between them. The CDR3 sequence: CSVEDRAGPDTQYF. The CDR3 DNA reads TGCAGCGTTGAAGATCGGGCAGGACCCGATACGCAGTATTTT.

This clonotype was seen more than once but under ten times. The chain has TRBV5-1 and TRBJ2-1; 9 nucleotides line up with TRBD2. CDR1 is SGHRS, CDR2 YFSETQ, per germline. The CDR3 contains 13 residues. V was pared by 0 bases and J by 10 bases, with 2 bases of the junction left unmatched. The DNA for the CDR3 is TGCGCCAGCAGCTTGGGTCTAGCGGGGGAGCAGTTCTTC. Encoded protein: CASSLGLAGEQFF.